The present entry profiles one T cell receptor (beta chain) with its context. The data belong to a study of blood T cell repertoires in COVID-19. Overall study context: Both acute and convalescent COVID-19 samples were obtained from the United States, Italy and Spain. T cells, B-cell-depleted T cells, or PBMCs provided the cDNA or gDNA that served as material.

The participants were between roughly 18 and 89 years old and came from under 25 US areas. The germline CDR1 and CDR2 sequences are PRHDT and FYEKMQ (reference sequence). The V gene end was trimmed by 3 bases and the J gene end by 3 bases; junction bases not matched to a gene: 9. The CDR3 sequence is 16 residues long. Original handling: Amplification of reference gene primers was used by the study to estimate nucleated cell counts. Measured with immunoSEQ multiplex PCR; TCRdb has only the in-frame clones, and not every one. Clone size and V and J calls were adopted from that table, with D and trimming inferred from the DNA. The sample contains around 250,000 clones, approximately 90% of which appear only once.

This clonotype originated in a human donor in a cohort exposed to, infected with or recovered from COVID-19 (not recorded which). The donor label of this sample is uncertain. Material for sequencing was PBMCs or T cells enriched from blood (not recorded which). The rearrangement links TRBV13 to TRBJ1-2, with 8 bases that match TRBD1. The CDR3 reads CASSLWTGIHYYGYTF. CDR3 in DNA: TGTGCCAGCAGCTTGTGGACAGGGATACATTACTATGGCTACACCTTC.